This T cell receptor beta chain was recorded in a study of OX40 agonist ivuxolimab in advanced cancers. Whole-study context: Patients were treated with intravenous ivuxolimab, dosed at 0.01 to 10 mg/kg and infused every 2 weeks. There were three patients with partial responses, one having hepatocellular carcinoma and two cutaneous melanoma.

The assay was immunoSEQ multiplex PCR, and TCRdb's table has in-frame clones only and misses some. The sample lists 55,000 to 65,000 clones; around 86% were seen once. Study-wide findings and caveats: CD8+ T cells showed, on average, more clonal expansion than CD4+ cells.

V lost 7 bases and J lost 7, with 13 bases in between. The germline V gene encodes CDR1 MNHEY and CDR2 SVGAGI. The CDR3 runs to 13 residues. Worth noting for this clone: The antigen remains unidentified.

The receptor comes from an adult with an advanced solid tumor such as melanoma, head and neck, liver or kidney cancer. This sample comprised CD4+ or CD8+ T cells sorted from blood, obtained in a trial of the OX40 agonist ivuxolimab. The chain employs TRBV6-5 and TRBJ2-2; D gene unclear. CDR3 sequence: CASTNLGYGELFF. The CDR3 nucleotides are TGTGCCAGCACTAACCTCGGATACGGGGAGCTGTTTTTT.